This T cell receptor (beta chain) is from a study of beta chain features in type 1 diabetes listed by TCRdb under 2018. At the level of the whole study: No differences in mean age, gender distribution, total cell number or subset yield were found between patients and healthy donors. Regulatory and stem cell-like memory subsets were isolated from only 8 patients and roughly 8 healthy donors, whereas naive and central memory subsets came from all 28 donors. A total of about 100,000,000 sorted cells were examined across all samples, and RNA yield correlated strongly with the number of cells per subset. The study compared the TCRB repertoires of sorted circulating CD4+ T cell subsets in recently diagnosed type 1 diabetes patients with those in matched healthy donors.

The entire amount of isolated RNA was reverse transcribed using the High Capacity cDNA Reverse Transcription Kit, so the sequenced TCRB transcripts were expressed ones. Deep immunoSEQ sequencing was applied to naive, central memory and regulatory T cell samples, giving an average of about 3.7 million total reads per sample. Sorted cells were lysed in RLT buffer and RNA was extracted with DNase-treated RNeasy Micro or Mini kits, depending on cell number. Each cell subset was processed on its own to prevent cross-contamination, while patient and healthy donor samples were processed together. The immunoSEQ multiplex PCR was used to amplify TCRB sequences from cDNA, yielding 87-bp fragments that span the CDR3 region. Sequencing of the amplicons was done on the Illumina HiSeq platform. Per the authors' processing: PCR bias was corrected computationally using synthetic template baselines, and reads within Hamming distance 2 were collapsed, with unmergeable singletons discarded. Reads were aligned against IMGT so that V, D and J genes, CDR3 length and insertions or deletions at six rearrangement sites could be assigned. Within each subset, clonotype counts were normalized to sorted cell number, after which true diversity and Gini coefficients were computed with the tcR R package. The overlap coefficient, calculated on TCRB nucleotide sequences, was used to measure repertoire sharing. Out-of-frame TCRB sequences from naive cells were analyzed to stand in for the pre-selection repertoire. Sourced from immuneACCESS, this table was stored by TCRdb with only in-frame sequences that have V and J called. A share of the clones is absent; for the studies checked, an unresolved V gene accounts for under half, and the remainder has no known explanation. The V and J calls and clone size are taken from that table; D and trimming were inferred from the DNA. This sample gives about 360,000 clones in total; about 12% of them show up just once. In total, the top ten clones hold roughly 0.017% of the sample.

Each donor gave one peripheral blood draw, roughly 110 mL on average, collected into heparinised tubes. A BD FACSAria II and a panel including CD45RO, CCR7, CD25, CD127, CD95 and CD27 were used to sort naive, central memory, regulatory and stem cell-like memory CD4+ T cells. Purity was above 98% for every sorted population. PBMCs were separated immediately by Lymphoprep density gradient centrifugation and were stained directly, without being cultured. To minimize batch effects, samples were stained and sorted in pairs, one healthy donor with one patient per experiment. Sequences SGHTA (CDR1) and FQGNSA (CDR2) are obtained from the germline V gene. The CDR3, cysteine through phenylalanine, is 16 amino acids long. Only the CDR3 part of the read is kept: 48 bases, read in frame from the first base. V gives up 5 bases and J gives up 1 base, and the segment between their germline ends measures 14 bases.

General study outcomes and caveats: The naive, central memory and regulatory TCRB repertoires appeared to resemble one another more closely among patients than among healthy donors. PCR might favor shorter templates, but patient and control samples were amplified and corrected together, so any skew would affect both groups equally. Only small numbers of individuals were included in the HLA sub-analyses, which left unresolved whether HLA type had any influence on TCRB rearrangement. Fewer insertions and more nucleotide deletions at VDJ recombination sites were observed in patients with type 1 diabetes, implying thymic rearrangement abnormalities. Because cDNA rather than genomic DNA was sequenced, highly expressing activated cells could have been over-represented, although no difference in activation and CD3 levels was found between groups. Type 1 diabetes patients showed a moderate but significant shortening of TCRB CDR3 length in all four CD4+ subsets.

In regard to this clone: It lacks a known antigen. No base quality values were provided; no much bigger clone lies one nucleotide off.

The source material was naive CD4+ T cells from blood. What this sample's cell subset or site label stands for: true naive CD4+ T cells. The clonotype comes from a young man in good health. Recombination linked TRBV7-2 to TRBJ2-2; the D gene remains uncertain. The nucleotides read TGTGCCAGCAGCCCCCGGTATAGCAGGAACACCGGGGAGCTGTTTTTT. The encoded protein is CASSPRYSRNTGELFF.